Listed below are T cell receptor beta chains from one sample, sequenced in a study of siplizumab effects on memory and regulatory T cells. Sequencing used immunoSEQ multiplex PCR; TCRdb keeps in-frame clones, though not all of them. The sample carries fewer than 120,000 clones, roughly 92% recorded once. What was sequenced was CD4+ T cells sorted from blood. The receptors were gathered from a human donor in good health. Both conserved end residues are part of each CDR3. A D gene is named only where the DNA matches it firmly. Only part of the rows carry a size: once, few, many, or a class if the clone is expanded.

size	V	length	J	D	DNA	CDR3
NA	TRBV18	13	TRBJ2-7	NA	TGTGCCAGCTCACTACCGAGCTCCTACGAGCAGTACTTC	CASSLPSSYEQYF
NA	TRBV5-1	12	TRBJ2-7	NA	TGCGCCAGCAGCTTGGCAGGATCCGAGCAGTACTTC	CASSLAGSEQYF
NA	TRBV4-2	17	TRBJ2-5	TRBD2	TGTGCCAGCAGTGGGGGACTAGCGGGAGGGCCCAGTGAGACCCAGTACTTC	CASSGGLAGGPSETQYF
NA	TRBV4-1	16	TRBJ1-1	NA	TGCGCCAGCAGCCGCCTAGGCTTGGCCCCGAACACTGAAGCTTTCTTT	CASSRLGLAPNTEAFF
once	TRBV9	13	TRBJ2-3	NA	TGTGCCAGCAGCCCCCGCTCTTGGGATACGCAGTATTTT	CASSPRSWDTQYF
NA	TRBV13	15	TRBJ2-3	NA	TGTGCCAGCAACCCGAGAGTTTGGGGTGCAGATACGCAGTATTTT	CASNPRVWGADTQYF
NA	TRBV15	14	TRBJ2-7	TRBD1	TGTGCCACCAGTAGGACAGGAGAGAACTACGAGCAGTACTTC	CATSRTGENYEQYF
NA	TRBV19	16	TRBJ1-3	NA	TGTGCCAGTAGCAGGAGGGACCTAATCTCTGGAAACACCATATATTTT	CASSRRDLISGNTIYF
NA	TRBV6-5	14	TRBJ2-5	TRBD2	TGTGCCAGCAGTTACGGCGGGAGCCAAGAGACCCAGTACTTC	CASSYGGSQETQYF
NA	TRBV5-1	14	TRBJ1-1	NA	TGCGCCAGCAGCCCCCGATACATGAACACTGAAGCTTTCTTT	CASSPRYMNTEAFF
NA	TRBV2	12	TRBJ1-3	NA	TGTGCCAGCAGTGAGTCTGGAAACACCATATATTTT	CASSESGNTIYF
NA	TRBV7-2	13	TRBJ2-7	NA	TGTACCAGCAGCTTATGGCGGGGCCGGGAGCAGTACTTC	CTSSLWRGREQYF
NA	TRBV27	15	TRBJ2-7	TRBD1	TGTGCCAGCAGAAGGCTATTGGACAGGGGACACGAGCAGTACTTC	CASRRLLDRGHEQYF
once	TRBV27	14	TRBJ2-2	TRBD1	TGTGCCAGCAGCCCGACAGGGTTGGCCGGGGAGCTGTTTTTT	CASSPTGLAGELFF
NA	TRBV5-5	17	TRBJ1-5	TRBD1	TGTGCCAGCAGTTCCCGTCCCGGACAGGGGGAAAATCAGCCCCAGCATTTT	CASSSRPGQGENQPQHF
once	TRBV2	13	TRBJ1-2	NA	TGTGCCAGCAGCGGGGAGGGGGGCGGAGGCTACACCTTC	CASSGEGGGGYTF
NA	TRBV20-1	11	TRBJ2-5	NA	TGCAGTGCTAGAGAGGCTCAGGGCCAGTACTTC	CSAREAQGQYF
NA	TRBV5-6	13	TRBJ2-4	TRBD2	TGTGCCAGCAGTGCGAGACTAGCCAACATTCAGTACTTC	CASSARLANIQYF
NA	TRBV5-6	14	TRBJ1-1	TRBD1	TGTGCCAGCACAGGGGGCAAGGGGAACACTGAAGCTTTCTTT	CASTGGKGNTEAFF
NA	TRBV4-1	17	TRBJ1-3	NA	TGCGCCAGCAGCCAAGGCCTGGGGGCTCGGGGAGGAAACACCATATATTTT	CASSQGLGARGGNTIYF
NA	TRBV27	13	TRBJ2-1	NA	TGTGCCAGCAGTGCCGGGAGCCACAATGAGCAGTTCTTC	CASSAGSHNEQFF
NA	TRBV6-1	15	TRBJ2-7	TRBD1	TGTGCCAGCATTCGGTCCCCGGACAGGGTCTACGAGCAGTACTTC	CASIRSPDRVYEQYF
NA	TRBV7-3	14	TRBJ1-1	NA	TGTGCCAGCAGCCCGGGACACTTGAACACTGAAGCTTTCTTT	CASSPGHLNTEAFF
NA	TRBV7-9	17	TRBJ1-5	NA	TGTGCCAGCAGCCTTCTCACAACAGGAGCAGGCAATCAGCCCCAGCATTTT	CASSLLTTGAGNQPQHF
NA	TRBV29-1	13	TRBJ1-2	NA	TGCAGCGTTGGAGGGGACGCTGACTATGGCTACACCTTC	CSVGGDADYGYTF
NA	TRBV28	14	TRBJ1-1	TRBD1	TGTGCCAGCAGGTATCCACAGGGGAGCACTGAAGCTTTCTTT	CASRYPQGSTEAFF
NA	TRBV2	13	TRBJ2-7	TRBD2	TGTGCCAGCAGCAAGCGGGGGGGCTACGAGCAGTACTTC	CASSKRGGYEQYF
few	TRBV29-1	12	TRBJ2-5	NA	TGCAGCGTTAACAGGGATGGAGAGACCCAGTACTTC	CSVNRDGETQYF
once	TRBV5-1	14	TRBJ2-2	NA	TGCGCCAGCAGCTTTCAGTTGAACACCGGGGAGCTGTTTTTT	CASSFQLNTGELFF
NA	TRBV10-3	15	TRBJ1-2	NA	TGTGCCATCAGTGAGTCTAAGACAGGCCTCTATGGCTACACCTTC	CAISESKTGLYGYTF
NA	TRBV2	14	TRBJ2-1	TRBD1	TGTGCCAGCAGTGAAGCGCTTCAAGGGGACAGTCTTTTCTTC	CASSEALQGDSLFF
NA	TRBV5-1	16	TRBJ1-1	TRBD1	TGCGCCAGCAGCTCCATCAGGGGGACAGGGGACACTGAAGCTTTCTTT	CASSSIRGTGDTEAFF
NA	TRBV7-8	16	TRBJ1-5	NA	TGTGCCAGCAGCTTACCTGGGACACCACGGAATCAGCCCCAGCATTTT	CASSLPGTPRNQPQHF
NA	TRBV5-1	14	TRBJ2-3	TRBD1	TGCGCCAGCAGCGTGGGACAGGGCACAGATACGCAGTATTTT	CASSVGQGTDTQYF
NA	TRBV7-3	14	TRBJ2-7	NA	TGTGCCAGCAGCCCCGGCCTAGGGAATGCCGAGCAGTACTTC	CASSPGLGNAEQYF
NA	TRBV5-1	14	TRBJ2-5	TRBD1	TGCGCCAGCAGCATGGGGACAGTAAAAGAGACCCAGTACTTC	CASSMGTVKETQYF
NA	TRBV6-5	13	TRBJ2-7	NA	TGTGCCAGCAAGACTCCAGGGTCCGGCGAGCAGTACTTC	CASKTPGSGEQYF
NA	TRBV25-1	15	TRBJ2-5	TRBD2	TGTGCCAGCAGTGATCAACTAGCGGGAGGGGAGACCCAGTACTTC	CASSDQLAGGETQYF
NA	TRBV7-9	17	TRBJ2-3	TRBD2	TGTGCCAGCAGCCTAGCACGTAGCGGGTCTAGCACAGATACGCAGTATTTT	CASSLARSGSSTDTQYF
once	TRBV6-1	14	TRBJ2-1	NA	TGTGCCAGCAAAGACTTAGGGGGATACAATGAGCAGTTCTTC	CASKDLGGYNEQFF